This T cell receptor beta chain was identified in a study of regulatory T cells in long-lasting Graves disease. The sample's time point: persistent/refractory GD, antithyroid drugs over 5 years with positive TRAb. Construction of the TCR library relied on RNA isolated from PBMCs. CDR3-region Arm-PCR and iRepertoire HTBI primers produced the TCR beta libraries. TCRdb redid the calling of the multiplex PCR reads with MiXCR, one entry per CDR3 protein. The repertoire holds 310,000 or so distinct CDR3 sequences, with about 18% as singletons. This CDR3 is built from 16 residues. Trimming cost V 1 base and J 1 base, with 14 bases left between them. The V gene's germline CDR1 is SGDLS and CDR2 YYNGEE.

The source material was peripheral blood mononuclear cells (PBMCs), sampled when the disease was refractory, from a patient treated with antithyroid drugs. The chain is built from TRBV9 and TRBJ1-1; a possible D gene is TRBD1 (5 bases). This receptor was obtained from a female donor with Graves disease. CDR3 loop: CASSVHQGEGNTEAFF. CDR3 bases: TGTGCCAGCAGCGTACATCAGGGAGAAGGGAACACTGAAGCTTTCTTT.